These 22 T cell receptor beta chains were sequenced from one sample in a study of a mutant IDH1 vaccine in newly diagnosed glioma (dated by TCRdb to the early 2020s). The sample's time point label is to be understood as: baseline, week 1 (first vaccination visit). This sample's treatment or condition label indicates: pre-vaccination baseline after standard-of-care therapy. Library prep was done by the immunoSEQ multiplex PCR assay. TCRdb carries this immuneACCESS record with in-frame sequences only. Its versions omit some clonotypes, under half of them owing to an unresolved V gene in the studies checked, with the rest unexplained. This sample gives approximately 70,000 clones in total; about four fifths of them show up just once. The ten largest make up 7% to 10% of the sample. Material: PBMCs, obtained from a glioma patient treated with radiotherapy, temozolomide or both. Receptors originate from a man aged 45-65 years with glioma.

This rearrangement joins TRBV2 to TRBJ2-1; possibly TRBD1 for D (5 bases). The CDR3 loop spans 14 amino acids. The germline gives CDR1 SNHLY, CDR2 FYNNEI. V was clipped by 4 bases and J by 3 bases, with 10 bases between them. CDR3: CASSGGSNYNEQFF. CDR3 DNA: TGTGCCAGCAGTGGGGGCAGTAACTACAATGAGCAGTTCTTC.

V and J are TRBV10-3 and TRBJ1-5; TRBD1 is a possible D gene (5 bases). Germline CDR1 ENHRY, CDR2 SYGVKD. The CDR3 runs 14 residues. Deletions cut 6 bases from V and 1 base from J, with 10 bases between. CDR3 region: CAISEGSSNQPQHF. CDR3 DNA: TGTGCCATCAGCGAGGGGAGCAGCAATCAGCCCCAGCATTTT.

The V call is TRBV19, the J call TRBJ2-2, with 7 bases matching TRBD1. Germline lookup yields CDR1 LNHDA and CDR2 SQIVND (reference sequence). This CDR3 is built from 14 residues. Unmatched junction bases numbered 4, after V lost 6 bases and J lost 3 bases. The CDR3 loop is CASRVQGDTGELFF. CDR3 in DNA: TGTGCCAGTAGAGTGCAGGGGGACACCGGGGAGCTGTTTTTT.

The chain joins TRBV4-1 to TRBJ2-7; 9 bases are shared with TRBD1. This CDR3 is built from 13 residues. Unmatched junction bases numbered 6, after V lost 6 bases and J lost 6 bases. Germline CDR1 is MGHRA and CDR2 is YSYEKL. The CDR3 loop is CASSWDRVSEQYF. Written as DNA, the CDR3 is TGCGCCAGCAGTTGGGACAGGGTATCCGAGCAGTACTTC.

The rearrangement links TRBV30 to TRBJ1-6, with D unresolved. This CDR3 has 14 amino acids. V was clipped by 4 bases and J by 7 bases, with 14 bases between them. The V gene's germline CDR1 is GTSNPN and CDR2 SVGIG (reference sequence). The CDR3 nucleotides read TGTGCCTGGAACCAGGATCTGCCCAATTCACCCCTCCACTTT. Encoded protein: CAWNQDLPNSPLHF.

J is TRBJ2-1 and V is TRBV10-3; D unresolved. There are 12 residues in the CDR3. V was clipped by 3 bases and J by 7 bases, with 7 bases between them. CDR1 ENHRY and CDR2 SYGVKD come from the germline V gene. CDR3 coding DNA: TGTGCCATCAGTGATGACTCGAATGAGCAGTTCTTC. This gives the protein CAISDDSNEQFF.

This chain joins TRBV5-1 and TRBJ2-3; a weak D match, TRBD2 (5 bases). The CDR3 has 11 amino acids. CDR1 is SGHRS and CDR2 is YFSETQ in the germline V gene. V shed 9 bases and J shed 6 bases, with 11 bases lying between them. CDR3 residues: CATRGPDTQYF. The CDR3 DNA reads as TGCGCCACCCGGGGTCCGGATACGCAGTATTTT.

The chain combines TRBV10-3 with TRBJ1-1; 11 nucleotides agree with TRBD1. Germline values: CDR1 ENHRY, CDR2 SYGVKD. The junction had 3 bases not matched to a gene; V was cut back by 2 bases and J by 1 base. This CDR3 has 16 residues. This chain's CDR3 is CAISETGQGANTEAFF. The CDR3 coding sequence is TGTGCCATCAGTGAGACAGGACAGGGGGCGAACACTGAAGCTTTCTTT.

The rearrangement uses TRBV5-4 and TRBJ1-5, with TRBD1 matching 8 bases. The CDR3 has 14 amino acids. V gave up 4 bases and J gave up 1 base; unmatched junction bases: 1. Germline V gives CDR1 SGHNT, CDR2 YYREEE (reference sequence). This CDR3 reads CASSPGGSNQPQHF. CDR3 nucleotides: TGTGCCAGCAGCCCAGGGGGCAGCAATCAGCCCCAGCATTTT.

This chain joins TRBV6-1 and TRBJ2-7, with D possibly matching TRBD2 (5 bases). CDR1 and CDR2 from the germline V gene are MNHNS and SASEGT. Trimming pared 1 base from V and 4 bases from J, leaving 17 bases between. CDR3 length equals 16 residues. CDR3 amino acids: CASSEGSSAGGYEQYF. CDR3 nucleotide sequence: TGTGCCAGCAGTGAAGGTTCTTCGGCAGGAGGTTACGAGCAGTACTTC.

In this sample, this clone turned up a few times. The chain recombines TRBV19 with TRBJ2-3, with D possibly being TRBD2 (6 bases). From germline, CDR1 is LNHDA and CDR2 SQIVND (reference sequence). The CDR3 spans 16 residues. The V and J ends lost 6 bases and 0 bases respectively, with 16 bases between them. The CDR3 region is CASSGGGHPSTDTQYF. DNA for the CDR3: TGTGCCAGTAGCGGGGGAGGTCACCCTAGCACAGATACGCAGTATTTT.

The CDR3 spells CASSLGFEKLFF. The CDR3 bases are TGTGCCAGCAGCTTAGGGTTCGAAAAACTGTTTTTT. J is TRBJ1-4 and V is TRBV5-6; D is unresolved. CDR1 and CDR2 from the germline V gene are SGHDT and YYEEEE. CDR3 length: 12 residues. Trimming pared 2 bases from V and 8 bases from J, leaving 7 bases between.

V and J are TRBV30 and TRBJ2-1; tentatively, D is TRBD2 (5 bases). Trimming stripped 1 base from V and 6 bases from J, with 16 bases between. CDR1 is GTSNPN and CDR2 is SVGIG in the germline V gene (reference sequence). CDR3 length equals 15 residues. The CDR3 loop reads CAWSAYGKGSNEQFF. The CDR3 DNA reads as TGTGCCTGGAGTGCATACGGGAAAGGTTCCAATGAGCAGTTCTTC.

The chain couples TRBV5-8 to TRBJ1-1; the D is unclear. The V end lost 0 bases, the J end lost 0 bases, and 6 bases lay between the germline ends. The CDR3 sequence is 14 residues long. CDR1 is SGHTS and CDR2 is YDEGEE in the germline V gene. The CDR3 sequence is CASSLGGLNTEAFF. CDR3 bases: TGTGCCAGCAGCTTGGGTGGACTGAACACTGAAGCTTTCTTT.

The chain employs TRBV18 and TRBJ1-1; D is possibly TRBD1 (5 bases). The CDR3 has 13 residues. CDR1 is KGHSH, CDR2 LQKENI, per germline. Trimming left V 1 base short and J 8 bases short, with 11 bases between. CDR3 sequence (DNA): TGTGCCAGCTCACCACAGGGACGCTCCGAAGCTTTCTTT. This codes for CASSPQGRSEAFF.

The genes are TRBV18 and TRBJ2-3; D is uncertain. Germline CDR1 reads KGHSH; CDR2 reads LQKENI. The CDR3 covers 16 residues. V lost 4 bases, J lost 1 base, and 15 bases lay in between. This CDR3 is CASSLKWGEGTDTQYF. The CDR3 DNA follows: TGTGCCAGCTCACTGAAGTGGGGTGAGGGCACAGATACGCAGTATTTT.

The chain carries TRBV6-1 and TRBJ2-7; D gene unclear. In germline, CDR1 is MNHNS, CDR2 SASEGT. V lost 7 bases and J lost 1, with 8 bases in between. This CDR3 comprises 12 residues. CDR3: CASKKGSYEQYF. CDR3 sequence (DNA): TGTGCCAGCAAGAAGGGTTCCTACGAGCAGTACTTC.

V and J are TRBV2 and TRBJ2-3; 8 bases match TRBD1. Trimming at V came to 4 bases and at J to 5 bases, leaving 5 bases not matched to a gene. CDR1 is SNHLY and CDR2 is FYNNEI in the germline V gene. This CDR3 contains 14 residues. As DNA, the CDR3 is TGTGCCAGCAGTGGCAGGGGGCCGATAGATACGCAGTATTTT. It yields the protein CASSGRGPIDTQYF.

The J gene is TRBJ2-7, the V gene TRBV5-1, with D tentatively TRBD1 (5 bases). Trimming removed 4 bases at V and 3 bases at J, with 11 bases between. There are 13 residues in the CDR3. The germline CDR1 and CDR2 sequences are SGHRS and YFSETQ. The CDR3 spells CASSGRAYYEQYF. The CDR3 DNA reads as TGCGCCAGCAGCGGCAGGGCCTACTACGAGCAGTACTTC.

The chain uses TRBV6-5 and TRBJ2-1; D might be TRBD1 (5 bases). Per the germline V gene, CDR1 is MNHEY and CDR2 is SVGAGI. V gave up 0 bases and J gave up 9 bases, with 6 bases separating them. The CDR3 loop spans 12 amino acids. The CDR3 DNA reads TGTGCCAGCAGTTACTCAGGGGCTGAGCAGTTCTTC. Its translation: CASSYSGAEQFF.

DNA of the CDR3: TGCGCCAGCAGCCCTTTTCAGGGGAGCTATGGCTACACCTTC. The encoded protein is CASSPFQGSYGYTF. The rearrangement joins TRBV4-1 to TRBJ1-2, with D possibly matching TRBD1 (6 bases). Germline V CDR1 and CDR2: MGHRA, YSYEKL. CDR3 length: 14 amino acids. The germline V and J ends were trimmed by 4 bases and 4 bases, with 13 bases remaining between them.

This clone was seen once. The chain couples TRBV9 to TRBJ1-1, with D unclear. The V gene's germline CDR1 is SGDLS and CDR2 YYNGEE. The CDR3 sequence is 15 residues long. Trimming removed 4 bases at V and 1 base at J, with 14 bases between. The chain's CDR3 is CASSPLGLKNTEAFF. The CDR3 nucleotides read TGTGCCAGCAGCCCCCTGGGCCTTAAGAACACTGAAGCTTTCTTT.